The sequence of this T cell receptor beta chain was determined in a study of cytomegalovirus exposure and HLA in healthy donors. Broader study findings: Later analysis suggested links between common viral pathogens and several top significant clusters.

In the case of this clone: The antigen is not known.

The CDR3 sequence is 12 residues long. Germline CDR1 reads MDHEN; CDR2 reads SYDVKM. The V and J ends lost 6 bases and 4 bases respectively, with 9 bases between them. The PCR contained 60 Vbeta and 13 Jbeta primers. Method: immunoSEQ multiplex PCR; TCRdb's copy keeps in-frame clones and lacks some. The repertoire holds about 190,000 clones, around 90% seen once, with approximately 1.1% in the top ten. Sequenced material: PBMCs. The rearrangement joins TRBV28 to TRBJ1-1, with a tentative D call TRBD1 (6 bases). The source of this sequence is a boy aged 2 to 9 in good health and CMV-seronegative. The CDR3 DNA reads TGTGCCAGCAGGGTAGGGGGCACTGAAGCTTTCTTT. This gives the protein CASRVGGTEAFF.